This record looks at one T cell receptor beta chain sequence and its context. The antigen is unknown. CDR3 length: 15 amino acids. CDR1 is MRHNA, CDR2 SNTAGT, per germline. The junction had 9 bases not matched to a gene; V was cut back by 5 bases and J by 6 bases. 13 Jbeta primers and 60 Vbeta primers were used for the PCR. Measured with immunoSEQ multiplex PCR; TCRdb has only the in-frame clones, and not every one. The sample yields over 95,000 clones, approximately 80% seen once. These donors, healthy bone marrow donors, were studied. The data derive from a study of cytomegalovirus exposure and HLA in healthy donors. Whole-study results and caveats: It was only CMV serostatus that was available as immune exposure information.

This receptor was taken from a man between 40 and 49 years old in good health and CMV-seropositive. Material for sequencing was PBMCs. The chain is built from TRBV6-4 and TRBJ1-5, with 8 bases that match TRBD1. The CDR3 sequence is CASSYGSGGTQPQHF. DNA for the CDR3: TGTGCCAGCAGTTACGGGTCAGGGGGCACTCAGCCCCAGCATTTT.